The 6 T cell receptor beta chains below come from one sample, sequenced in a study of blood T cell repertoires in COVID-19. Clones were read by immunoSEQ multiplex PCR, and TCRdb kept only the in-frame ones, dropping some. This sample yields 250,000 to 400,000 clones, of which roughly 90% are seen a single time; 2% to 3% belongs to the top ten. Sequencing was carried out using PBMCs or T cells enriched from blood (not recorded which). These receptors all stem from a man in his sixties who had recovered from COVID-19.

The chain carries TRBV7-9 and TRBJ2-3; TRBD2 might be the D (5 bases). The length of the CDR3 is 15 residues. From germline, CDR1 is SEHNR and CDR2 FQNEAQ (reference sequence). With 1 base removed from V and 2 bases from J, the gap between germline ends came to 10 bases. CDR3 region: CASSLGLAYTDTQYF. The CDR3 DNA reads TGTGCCAGCAGCTTAGGGCTAGCTTACACAGATACGCAGTATTTT.

This clone was picked up one time. The chain carries TRBV11-1 and TRBJ1-2; D uncertain. V dropped 5 bases and J dropped 6 bases, with 16 bases sitting between them. CDR1 and CDR2 (germline): SGHAT, FQDESV (reference sequence). The CDR3 contains 14 residues. The CDR3 region is CASSLRSGSDGYTF. CDR3 nucleotide sequence: TGTGCCAGCAGCCTCCGGTCGGGTAGTGATGGCTACACCTTC.

The V call is TRBV6-5, the J call TRBJ2-7; TRBD2 is a possible D gene (5 bases). Deletions cut 2 bases from V and 4 bases from J, with 12 bases between. This CDR3 is 14 amino acids long. CDR1 is MNHEY, CDR2 SVGAGI, per germline. The CDR3 region is CASSYSPSGYEQYF. The CDR3 coding sequence is TGTGCCAGCAGTTACAGCCCCTCGGGGTACGAGCAGTACTTC.

The chain has TRBV4-1 and TRBJ2-7; D perhaps matches TRBD2 (6 bases). The V and J ends lost 0 bases and 2 bases respectively, with 14 bases between them. CDR1 is MGHRA and CDR2 is YSYEKL in the germline V gene. The CDR3 covers 16 residues. CDR3 sequence (DNA): TGCGCCAGCAGCCAAGACCCCGGGACTCCTACCTACGAGCAGTACTTC. It yields the protein CASSQDPGTPTYEQYF.

This rearrangement joins TRBV9 to TRBJ2-7; D may be TRBD2 (6 bases). In germline, CDR1 is SGDLS, CDR2 YYNGEE. The CDR3 length is 14 residues. The V end was cut by 3 bases, the J end by 2 bases, with 12 bases between. CDR3 sequence: CASSEGGTPYEQYF. For the CDR3, the DNA is TGTGCCAGCAGCGAGGGCGGGACTCCCTACGAGCAGTACTTC.

This chain links TRBV25-1 with TRBJ2-3; 8 bases line up with TRBD1. J was trimmed by 0 bases and V by 8 bases; bases with no gene match: 4. This CDR3 contains 14 residues. Germline V gene data show CDR1 as MGHDK and CDR2 as SYGVNS. The CDR3 DNA reads TGTGCCAGCCAAACAGGGGGTAGCACAGATACGCAGTATTTT. Its translation: CASQTGGSTDTQYF.